This entry describes one TCR beta chain. CDR1 and CDR2 from the germline V gene are WSHSY and SAAADI. The CDR3 is 13 amino acids. V lost 6 bases and J lost 9, with 18 bases in between. Sequenced by immunoSEQ multiplex PCR; TCRdb stores in-frame clones only, minus some. Here the sample spans roughly 75,000 clones, under 95% being singletons. This record belongs to a study of T cell changes during pregnancy in multiple sclerosis. This chain connects TRBV10-2 to TRBJ2-7; a weak D match, TRBD2 (6 bases). This sample comprised peripheral blood, obtained after pregnancy. This sequence was found in a female donor in good health, enrolled as a control in a pregnancy study. In DNA, the CDR3 is TGCGCCAGCAGCGGGACTTACTACGATGGGCAGTACTTC. It translates to CASSGTYYDGQYF.